The rows below give T cell receptor beta chains drawn from one sample of a study of immune characterization of retroperitoneal liposarcoma. Via MiXCR, TCRdb re-called the PCR reads, giving one row per CDR3 protein. This sample yields roughly 11,000 distinct CDR3 sequences, of which around a quarter are seen a single time; more than 6.5% belongs to the top ten. Sequencing was carried out using tumor tissue. The receptors were gathered from a male donor with retroperitoneal liposarcoma. The CDR3 runs from the conserved cysteine through the conserved F or W. A D gene is named only where the DNA matches it firmly. The size of a clone is reported for some rows only, either as once, few or many, or as a class for expanded clones.

TRBV6-1,.,TRBJ1-1,12,.,CASSVQKTEAFF,TGTGCCAGCAGTGTCCAGAAGACTGAAGCTTTCTTT
TRBV10-3,.,TRBJ2-1,14,TRBD2,CATLSGRAVNEQFF,TGTGCCACCTTAAGCGGGAGGGCCGTCAATGAGCAGTTCTTC
TRBV7-3,few,TRBJ2-7,15,.,CASSHLTGDNYEQYF,TGTGCCAGCAGCCACCTCACGGGAGATAACTACGAGCAGTACTTC
TRBV6-6,.,TRBJ2-5,14,TRBD2,CATSGASGQETQYF,TGTGCCACCTCGGGGGCTAGCGGGCAAGAGACCCAGTACTTC
TRBV7-2,.,TRBJ2-1,13,.,CASSLGAEETQFF,TGTGCCAGCAGCTTAGGGGCCGAGGAGACCCAGTTCTTC
TRBV6-1,.,TRBJ1-4,13,.,CASSGQNNEKLFF,TGTGCCAGCAGTGGACAAAATAATGAAAAACTGTTTTTT
TRBV12-3/TRBV12-4,many,TRBJ2-1,14,TRBD1,CASTNRGPYYEQFF,TGTGCCAGCACCAACAGGGGTCCGTACTACGAGCAGTTCTTC
TRBV6-4,many,TRBJ2-5,16,TRBD2,CASSRGLAGGPGEQYF,TGTGCCAGCAGCCGGGGACTAGCGGGAGGGCCGGGTGAGCAGTACTTC
TRBV25-1,.,TRBJ2-4,13,TRBD2,CASSEANSGDLRF,TGTGCCAGCAGTGAAGCTAATAGCGGGGACCTCCGCTTC
TRBV12-3/TRBV12-4,.,TRBJ1-2,15,.,CASSFLRPGIEGYTF,TGTGCCAGCAGTTTCTTAAGGCCAGGGATCGAGGGCTACACCTTC
TRBV7-9,many,TRBJ2-7,15,.,CASSTLHYRGDEQYF,TGTGCCAGCAGCACCCTGCATTACCGGGGCGACGAGCAGTACTTC
TRBV6-1,few,TRBJ2-3,15,TRBD2,CASSLLAGGRDTQYF,TGTGCCAGCAGTTTACTAGCGGGAGGGAGAGATACGCAGTATTTT
TRBV7-2,.,TRBJ1-2,14,TRBD1,CASSSGQGNYGYTF,TGTGCCAGCAGCTCCGGACAGGGGAACTATGGCTACACCTTC
TRBV12-3/TRBV12-4,.,TRBJ2-1,14,.,CASSMRGSQETQFF,TGTGCCAGCAGTATGAGGGGATCCCAAGAGACCCAGTTCTTC
TRBV7-2,medium-sized,TRBJ1-4,14,.,CASSPGGGGEKLFF,TGTGCCAGCAGTCCCGGCGGGGGGGGTGAAAAACTGTTTTTT
TRBV11-2,few,TRBJ2-7,15,TRBD2,CASMSTSGIGDEQYF,TGTGCCAGCATGTCGACTAGCGGGATTGGAGACGAGCAGTACTTC
TRBV25-1,.,TRBJ2-7,13,TRBD1,CASGRTGPYEQYF,TGTGCCAGCGGCCGGACAGGACCCTACGAGCAGTACTTC
TRBV11-2,many,TRBJ2-7,14,.,CASSLDGQYNEQYF,TGTGCCAGCAGCTTAGACGGACAGTACAATGAGCAGTACTTC
TRBV12-3/TRBV12-4,many,TRBJ2-1,14,TRBD2,CASSFGSGGDEQFF,TGTGCCAGCAGTTTTGGTAGCGGGGGGGACGAGCAGTTCTTC
TRBV7-9,.,TRBJ1-5,13,TRBD1,CASSSGGHQPQHF,TGTGCCAGCAGTTCAGGGGGCCATCAGCCCCAGCATTTT
TRBV11-3,few,TRBJ2-1,17,TRBD2,CASSATPSSGKTNEQFF,TGTGCCAGCAGCGCCACCCCTAGTAGCGGGAAGACGAATGAGCAGTTCTTC
TRBV12-3/TRBV12-4,once,TRBJ2-1,17,TRBD2,CASSLGVAGGSYNEQFF,TGTGCCAGCAGTCTAGGGGTAGCGGGCGGCTCCTACAATGAGCAGTTCTTC
TRBV10-2,.,TRBJ2-1,15,TRBD1,CASTTGLGTSYEQFF,TGCGCCAGCACGACAGGGCTCGGAACATCCTACGAGCAGTTCTTC
TRBV11-2,.,TRBJ2-1,14,.,CASSPNWSYNEQFF,TGTGCCAGCAGCCCCAATTGGTCGTACAATGAGCAGTTCTTC
TRBV6-5,.,TRBJ2-1,12,.,CASSSLYNEQFF,TGTGCCAGCAGTTCTCTCTACAATGAGCAGTTCTTC
TRBV7-8,.,TRBJ2-7,14,TRBD2,CASSLAAGNYEQYF,TGTGCCAGCAGCTTAGCAGCGGGAAACTACGAGCAGTACTTC
TRBV6-1,many,TRBJ1-2,15,TRBD1,CASSTRDRGLYGYTF,TGTGCCAGCAGTACCAGGGACAGGGGACTCTATGGCTACACCTTC
TRBV7-8,many,TRBJ2-4,15,TRBD2,CASSLGLAGGGEQYF,TGTGCCAGCAGCTTAGGACTAGCGGGAGGCGGAGAGCAGTACTTC
TRBV6-1,many,TRBJ2-7,14,TRBD2,CASSLRGGGYEQYF,TGTGCCAGCAGTCTGCGCGGGGGGGGCTACGAGCAGTACTTC
TRBV6-1,medium-sized,TRBJ2-3,15,TRBD1,CASSKGQGILDTQYF,TGTGCCAGCAGTAAGGGACAGGGGATCTTAGATACGCAGTATTTT
TRBV7-2,medium-sized,TRBJ2-7,11,.,CASSNYDEQYF,TGTGCCAGCAGCAACTACGACGAGCAGTACTTC
TRBV7-6,few,TRBJ2-5,15,.,CASSLARQGRETQYF,TGTGCCAGCAGCTTAGCGAGGCAGGGGCGGGAGACCCAGTACTTC
TRBV27,many,TRBJ2-6,15,.,CASSFGRSGANVLTF,TGTGCCAGCAGTTTTGGGCGGTCTGGGGCCAACGTCCTGACTTTC
TRBV11-2,.,TRBJ2-3,14,.,CASSLYGGTDTQYF,TGTGCCAGCAGCTTATATGGAGGCACAGATACGCAGTATTTT
TRBV6-1,many,TRBJ2-7,14,TRBD1,CASSRRDSHYEQYF,TGTGCCAGCAGCCGACGGGACAGCCATTATGAGCAGTACTTC
TRBV12-3/TRBV12-4,.,TRBJ1-4,14,TRBD1,CASLRAGGNEKLFF,TGTGCCAGCCTCCGGGCAGGGGGTAATGAAAAACTGTTTTTT
TRBV7-2,many,TRBJ2-7,15,TRBD2,CASSITSAASYEQYF,TGTGCCAGCAGCATTACTAGCGCGGCGTCCTACGAGCAGTACTTC
TRBV25-1,.,TRBJ1-2,14,.,CASRDRQSPYGYTF,TGTGCCAGCAGGGACAGACAGAGCCCCTATGGCTACACCTTC
TRBV6-4,few,TRBJ2-1,15,TRBD2,CASSESVAGLGEQFF,TGTGCCAGCAGTGAGTCGGTAGCGGGACTAGGCGAGCAGTTCTTC
TRBV7-2,few,TRBJ2-4,14,TRBD2,CASSLGPTSGWQYF,TGTGCCAGCAGCTTAGGGCCCACTAGCGGGTGGCAGTACTTC
TRBV6-6,few,TRBJ2-1,13,.,CASSYSRSIEQFF,TGTGCCAGCAGTTACTCACGGTCAATAGAGCAGTTCTTC
TRBV6-1,.,TRBJ2-1,16,.,CASSVVPTSSYNEQFF,TGTGCCAGCAGTGTAGTCCCTACCAGCTCCTACAATGAGCAGTTCTTC
TRBV27,many,TRBJ2-1,13,.,CASSPGRYNEQFF,TGTGCCAGCAGTCCCGGCCGCTACAATGAGCAGTTCTTC
TRBV6-1,.,TRBJ2-7,16,TRBD1,CASSERAGTGPVEQYF,TGTGCCAGCAGTGAAAGGGCCGGGACAGGGCCAGTCGAGCAGTACTTC
TRBV7-8,many,TRBJ2-5,14,TRBD1,CASTAGTGYNEQYF,TGTGCCAGCACCGCCGGGACAGGGTACAATGAGCAGTACTTC